This TCR beta chain was captured by sequencing in a study of tumor-infiltrating lymphocytes in primary liver carcinoma. Both RNA and DNA were isolated together from around 20-30 mg of bulk tissue that had not been sorted. With a constant-region primer, TCR beta cDNA was made from 450 to 650 ng of total RNA. ARM-PCR was slightly modified, and three nested multiplex PCR rounds with it gave rise to the TCR beta libraries. TCRdb fed the multiplex PCR reads into MiXCR, producing one record per CDR3 protein. In the table there are approximately 92,000 distinct CDR3 sequences, approximately 72% of which are singletons. The specimen sequenced was tumor-adjacent normal liver tissue. The receptor was derived from a man aged 35-49 years with primary liver carcinoma and hepatitis B virus infection.

DNA of the CDR3: TGTGCCAGCAGCGGGGACTTTCAAGAGGCCCGGTACTTC. It codes for CASSGDFQEARYF. The chain employs TRBV11-2 and TRBJ2-5; D perhaps matches TRBD2 (6 bases). The CDR3 contains 13 residues. V lost 5 bases and J 13 bases, leaving 20 bases between the germline ends. Germline CDR1 is SGHAT and CDR2 is FQNNGV.